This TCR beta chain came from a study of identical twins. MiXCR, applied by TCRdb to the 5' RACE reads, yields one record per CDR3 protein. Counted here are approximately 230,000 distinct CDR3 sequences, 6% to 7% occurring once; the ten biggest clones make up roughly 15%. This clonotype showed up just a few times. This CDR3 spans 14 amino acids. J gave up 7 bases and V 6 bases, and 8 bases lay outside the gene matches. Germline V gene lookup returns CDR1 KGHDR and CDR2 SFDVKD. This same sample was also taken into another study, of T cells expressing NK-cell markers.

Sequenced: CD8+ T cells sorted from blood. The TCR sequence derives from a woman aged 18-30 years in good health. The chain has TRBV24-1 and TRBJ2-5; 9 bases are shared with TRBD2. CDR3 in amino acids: CATSSGTSNLTQYF. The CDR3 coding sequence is TGTGCCACCAGTAGTGGGACTAGCAACCTGACCCAGTACTTC.